Shown below are 18 T cell receptor beta chains from a single sample sequenced in a study of blood T cell repertoires in COVID-19. Sequenced by immunoSEQ multiplex PCR; TCRdb stores in-frame clones only, minus some. The repertoire consists of 150,000 to 200,000 clones, with 84% occurring once and the leading ten covering roughly 3.2%. The sample was PBMCs or T cells enriched from blood (not recorded which). These receptors were obtained from a woman aged 30 to 39 who had been exposed to COVID-19.

The rearrangement joins TRBV19 to TRBJ2-7; possible D gene TRBD1, 6 bases. This CDR3 contains 12 residues. V shed 6 bases and J shed 7 bases, with 13 bases lying between them. CDR1 is LNHDA and CDR2 is SQIVND in the germline V gene (reference sequence). CDR3 in amino acids: CASSIIGGEQYF. The CDR3 DNA follows: TGTGCCAGTAGCATTATAGGGGGAGAGCAGTACTTC.

This chain joins TRBV11-2 and TRBJ1-2, with D unresolved. Germline lookup yields CDR1 SGHAT and CDR2 FQNNGV. Trimming removed 0 bases at V and 8 bases at J, with 19 bases between. The CDR3 consists of 16 residues. CDR3 DNA sequence: TGTGCCAGCAGCTTAGAGGGAGCCCAGTCCTCCTACGGCTACACCTTC. This sequence encodes CASSLEGAQSSYGYTF.

The rearrangement links TRBV19 to TRBJ2-5; 9 bases line up with TRBD2. The CDR3 covers 17 residues. In germline, CDR1 is LNHDA, CDR2 SQIVND (reference sequence). V dropped 8 bases and J dropped 6; count of bases not matched to a gene: 19. The CDR3 sequence: CASEGLGASGESKTQYF. The CDR3 nucleotides read TGTGCCAGTGAGGGCCTAGGGGCTAGCGGGGAGAGCAAGACCCAGTACTTC. The entire variable domain, with the rest obtained from reference TRBV19 and TRBJ2-5, is as follows: DGGITQSPKYLFRKEGQNVTLSCEQNLNHDAMYWYRQDPGQGLRLIYYSQIVNDFQKGDIAEGYSVSREKKESFPLTVTSAQKNPTAFYLCASEGLGASGESKTQYFGPGTRLLVL.

V gene TRBV11-2 combines with J gene TRBJ2-7; the D is unclear. This CDR3 spans 15 amino acids. V lost 0 bases and J 2 bases, leaving 11 bases between the germline ends. In germline, CDR1 is SGHAT, CDR2 FQNNGV. CDR3 DNA sequence: TGTGCCAGCAGCTTAGATGCCGGGTTGCCCTACGAGCAGTACTTC. Translation: CASSLDAGLPYEQYF.

This chain connects TRBV10-3 to TRBJ2-7, with D maybe TRBD2 (7 bases). In germline, CDR1 is ENHRY, CDR2 SYGVKD. Trimming took 10 bases from V and 0 from J, leaving 28 bases between them. The CDR3 runs 18 residues. The CDR3, as DNA: TGTGCCACCAATCAGGACGTCCGGGGGGCCCTAAACTCCTACGAGCAGTACTTC. Protein product: CATNQDVRGALNSYEQYF.

The rearrangement joins TRBV5-4 to TRBJ2-3; 9 bases map to TRBD2. The CDR3 runs 16 residues. After removal of 0 bases from V and 4 bases from J, the junction contained 6 bases not matched to a gene. Germline lookup yields CDR1 SGHNT and CDR2 YYREEE (reference sequence). CDR3 nucleotide sequence: TGTGCCAGCAGCTTGGGGGTAGCGGGGGATTCAGATACGCAGTATTTT. Translating it yields CASSLGVAGDSDTQYF.

The chain carries TRBV19 and TRBJ1-1; unclear D gene. Germline loops: CDR1 LNHDA, CDR2 SQIVND (reference sequence). Trimming left V 3 bases short and J 0 bases short, with 5 bases between. CDR3 length: 13 amino acids. CDR3 sequence reads: CASSISLNTEAFF. CDR3 bases: TGTGCCAGTAGTATTAGCCTGAACACTGAAGCTTTCTTT.

The chain joins TRBV6-5 to TRBJ2-7; D is perhaps TRBD1 (7 bases). The germline V gene has CDR1 MNHEY and CDR2 SVGAGI. Trimming removed 8 bases at V and 2 bases at J, with 16 bases between. There are 14 residues in the CDR3. The CDR3 DNA sequence: TGTGCCAGCGAAGAGCCAGGGGGGACCTACGAGCAGTACTTC. It specifies CASEEPGGTYEQYF.

This chain links TRBV2 with TRBJ1-5, with 7 bases aligning to TRBD1. The CDR3 has 15 residues. Germline V lookup: CDR1 SNHLY, CDR2 FYNNEI. The trim removed 3 bases at V and 2 bases at J, leaving 4 bases unmatched. The CDR3 reads CASSEVGTGNQPQHF. CDR3 nucleotides: TGTGCCAGCAGTGAGGTCGGGACAGGCAATCAGCCCCAGCATTTT. The full variable domain, completed using reference TRBV2 and TRBJ1-5, is EPEVTQTPSHQVTQMGQEVILRCVPISNHLYFYWYRQILGQKVEFLVSFYNNEISEKSEIFDDQFSVERPDGSNFTLKIRSTKLEDSAMYFCASSEVGTGNQPQHFGDGTRLSIL.

This clone appeared a single time. This chain links TRBV9 with TRBJ2-7, with D possibly being TRBD1 (5 bases). CDR3 length: 13 residues. CDR1 and CDR2 from the germline V gene are SGDLS and YYNGEE. V lost 2 bases and J 7 bases, leaving 13 bases between the germline ends. CDR3 sequence (DNA): TGTGCCAGCAGCGTGGGGCTTCCAACAGAGCAGTACTTC. Its translation: CASSVGLPTEQYF.

This clone was found a few times. This chain joins TRBV2 and TRBJ2-7; D perhaps matches TRBD1 (5 bases). CDR3 length: 14 residues. Germline V gene lookup returns CDR1 SNHLY and CDR2 FYNNEI. The V gene lost 9 bases and the J gene lost 0 bases, with 15 bases spanning the gap. CDR3 amino acids: CASSWQGASYEQYF. The CDR3, as DNA: TGTGCCAGTTCATGGCAAGGGGCCTCCTACGAGCAGTACTTC.

The gene calls are TRBV4-3 and TRBJ2-7; TRBD1 agrees at 9 bases. This CDR3 has 16 residues. V lost 0 bases, J lost 2 bases, and 5 bases stayed unmatched. Germline V gives CDR1 LGHNA, CDR2 YSLEER. The CDR3 region has the DNA TGCGCCAGCAGCCAAGATGCGACAGGGGGGACCTACGAGCAGTACTTC. Its protein product is CASSQDATGGTYEQYF.

This clone was seen just once. This sequence joins TRBV7-9 and TRBJ2-1; tentative D call: TRBD2 (6 bases). The germline gives CDR1 SEHNR, CDR2 FQNEAQ (reference sequence). This CDR3 has 14 residues. Trimming removed 5 bases from V and 7 bases from J, with 15 bases in between. CDR3 DNA: TGTGCCAGCAGCAAGCGGGCCCTGAGAAATGAGCAGTTCTTC. Residues: CASSKRALRNEQFF.

This clone was observed a handful of times. V usage is TRBV7-2 and J usage is TRBJ2-7, with D tentatively TRBD2 (5 bases). The CDR3 runs to 15 residues. Deletions cut 5 bases from V and 4 bases from J, with 18 bases between. Germline V gives CDR1 SGHTA, CDR2 FQGNSA. In DNA form, the CDR3 reads TGTGCCAGCAGCCCTCGCGGAGGACGATTTTACGAGCAGTACTTC. Protein sequence: CASSPRGGRFYEQYF.

This chain links TRBV7-2 with TRBJ1-4, with D tentatively TRBD1 (5 bases). Germline V CDR1 and CDR2: SGHTA, FQGNSA. This CDR3 has 14 amino acids. Trimming took off 5 bases at V and 7 bases at J, with 14 bases between the two ends. CDR3 DNA: TGTGCCAGCAGCCCCCCAGGGTTGGGTGAAAAACTGTTTTTT. This sequence encodes CASSPPGLGEKLFF. The entire variable domain, with the rest obtained from reference TRBV7-2 and TRBJ1-4, is as follows: GAGVSQSPSNKVTEKGKDVELRCDPISGHTALYWYRQSLGQGLEFLIYFQGNSAPDKSGLPSDRFSAERTGGSVSTLTIQRTQQEDSAVYLCASSPPGLGEKLFFGSGTQLSVL.

The V call is TRBV9, the J call TRBJ2-5; maybe TRBD1 (6 bases). Trimming took 5 bases from V and 5 from J, leaving 13 bases between them. This CDR3 spans 13 amino acids. Germline CDR1 reads SGDLS; CDR2 reads YYNGEE. CDR3 nucleotides: TGTGCCAGCAGTGAACAGGGAAGGGAGACCCAGTACTTC. The encoded protein is CASSEQGRETQYF.

The V gene is TRBV12-3 or TRBV12-4, the J gene TRBJ1-5, with D hard to call. The V and J ends lost 4 bases and 7 bases respectively, with 11 bases between them. The CDR3 runs to 13 residues. CDR3 in amino acids: CASSSSQVQPQHF. The CDR3, as DNA: TGTGCCAGCAGTTCCTCCCAGGTACAGCCCCAGCATTTT.

The genes are TRBV4-1 and TRBJ2-2; maybe TRBD2 (7 bases). Germline V CDR1 and CDR2: MGHRA, YSYEKL. There are 17 residues in the CDR3. The germline V and J ends were trimmed by 3 bases and 0 bases, with 14 bases remaining between them. The CDR3 is CASSHRRGASNTGELFF. CDR3 sequence (DNA): TGCGCCAGCAGCCACCGACGGGGGGCCTCGAACACCGGGGAGCTGTTTTTT.